These T cell receptor beta chains were read from a single sample in a study of cytomegalovirus exposure and HLA in healthy donors. TCRdb's table, derived via immunoSEQ multiplex PCR, lists solely in-frame clones and lacks some. The top ten hold approximately 6.6% of the sample, which has about 160,000 clones, 63% seen once. Sequenced: PBMCs. Every receptor here comes from a woman aged 55-70 years in good health and CMV-seropositive. Each CDR3 is given with its conserved first and last residue. Each record gives: J gene, D gene, V gene, clone size, CDR3 protein, CDR3 DNA. D genes are given only for firm matches. Clone size is shown for a subset of rows, as once, few, many or a class of expanded clone.

TRBJ1-2,NA,TRBV13,NA,CASTLPAGNYGYTF,TGTGCCAGCACCCTACCGGCAGGGAACTATGGCTACACCTTC
TRBJ2-1,TRBD2,TRBV7-2,NA,CASSLTGTTYNEQFF,TGTGCCAGCAGCTTAACCGGGACTACCTACAATGAGCAGTTCTTC
TRBJ2-2,TRBD2,TRBV19,once,CATTSGRNTGELFF,TGTGCCACCACTAGCGGGAGAAACACCGGGGAGCTGTTTTTT
TRBJ2-7,TRBD2,TRBV27,NA,CASSSGLAGWPYEQYF,TGTGCCAGCAGTTCGGGACTAGCGGGATGGCCCTACGAGCAGTACTTC
TRBJ1-2,TRBD1,TRBV4-2,NA,CASSPSPQGLYGYTF,TGTGCCAGCAGCCCCAGCCCACAGGGGCTCTATGGCTACACCTTC
TRBJ1-5,TRBD1,TRBV27,few,CASSPRTGTSNQPQHF,TGTGCCTCCTCACCCCGGACAGGGACTTCCAATCAGCCCCAGCATTTT
TRBJ2-1,TRBD1,TRBV6-5,NA,CASTLGTGVYNEQFF,TGTGCCAGCACCCTCGGGACAGGGGTATACAATGAGCAGTTCTTC
TRBJ2-5,TRBD2,TRBV5-4,NA,CASSGGAGGRETQYF,TGTGCCAGCAGCGGTGGAGCGGGAGGCCGGGAGACCCAGTACTTC
TRBJ1-1,NA,TRBV14,once,CASSQDGPGATRRNTEAFF,TGTGCCAGCAGCCAAGATGGTCCAGGGGCTACCCGACGGAACACTGAAGCTTTCTTT
TRBJ1-4,NA,TRBV28,NA,CASSPRQKLFF,TGTGCCAGCAGTCCCAGACAAAAGCTGTTTTTT
TRBJ2-7,TRBD2,TRBV15,once,CATSRRTTGGGSQQYF,TGTGCCACCAGCCGTCGTACCACGGGAGGGGGTTCACAGCAGTACTTC
TRBJ2-7,TRBD2,TRBV7-2,few,CASSRLSQREGFYEQYF,TGTGCCAGCAGCCGACTTAGCCAGCGGGAGGGGTTCTACGAGCAGTACTTC
TRBJ2-1,TRBD2,TRBV18,few,CASSSPGLASEQFF,TGTGCCAGCTCATCGCCGGGACTAGCGAGTGAGCAGTTCTTC
TRBJ2-5,TRBD2,TRBV28,NA,CASTSGTSGQETQYF,TGTGCCAGCACCTCCGGGACTAGCGGCCAAGAGACCCAGTACTTC
TRBJ2-1,TRBD2,TRBV7-9,NA,CASSLDGGRSGNEQFF,TGTGCCAGCAGCTTAGACGGCGGGAGGTCTGGCAATGAGCAGTTCTTC
TRBJ1-1,NA,TRBV27,many,CASSLGAATEAFF,TGTGCCAGCAGTTTAGGAGCGGCCACTGAAGCTTTCTTT
TRBJ2-7,TRBD1,TRBV11-2,few,CASSLGGQGAREQYF,TGTGCCAGCAGCTTAGGGGGGCAGGGGGCGAGAGAGCAGTACTTC
TRBJ2-1,TRBD2,TRBV10-3,once,CAISRPPGLAGVYNEQFF,TGTGCCATCAGTCGCCCACCGGGACTAGCGGGAGTCTACAATGAGCAGTTCTTC
TRBJ1-4,NA,TRBV19,few,CASSIAGEKLFF,TGTGCCAGTAGTATAGCGGGTGAAAAACTGTTTTTT
TRBJ2-7,TRBD2,TRBV28,NA,CASSKNSRPGLAPSYEQYF,TGTGCCAGCAGTAAGAACAGCCGCCCGGGACTAGCGCCCTCCTACGAGCAGTACTTC
TRBJ1-5,TRBD1,TRBV7-6,NA,CASSAYEGADQPQHF,TGTGCCAGCAGCGCGTATGAGGGGGCGGATCAGCCCCAGCATTTT
TRBJ2-5,NA,TRBV13,few,CASSLRQGETQYF,TGTGCCAGCAGCTTAAGGCAGGGTGAGACCCAGTACTTC
TRBJ1-1,NA,TRBV5-8,NA,CASSLGGNTEAFF,TGTGCCAGCAGCCTGGGAGGGAACACTGAAGCTTTCTTT
TRBJ2-2,NA,TRBV14,NA,CASTPQGNTGELFF,TGTGCCAGCACCCCGCAGGGAAATACGGGGGAGCTGTTTTTT
TRBJ1-5,TRBD1,TRBV19,NA,CASSSRQGLAVGSQHF,TGTGCCAGTAGTTCCCGACAGGGTCTAGCCGTCGGGTCCCAGCATTTT
TRBJ2-1,NA,TRBV10-1,few,CASSESSAANEQFF,TGCGCCAGCAGTGAGTCTAGTGCGGCCAATGAGCAGTTCTTC
TRBJ2-1,TRBD2,TRBV28,NA,CASSYHGLAEGSEQFF,TGTGCCAGCAGCTACCATGGTCTAGCGGAGGGGAGTGAGCAGTTCTTC
TRBJ2-5,NA,TRBV29-1,NA,CSVLGQSQETQYF,TGCAGCGTTCTAGGACAGTCCCAAGAGACCCAGTACTTC
TRBJ2-7,TRBD2,TRBV11-2,NA,CASSLGWSGRMEEQYF,TGTGCCAGCAGCTTAGGATGGAGCGGGAGAATGGAAGAGCAGTACTTC